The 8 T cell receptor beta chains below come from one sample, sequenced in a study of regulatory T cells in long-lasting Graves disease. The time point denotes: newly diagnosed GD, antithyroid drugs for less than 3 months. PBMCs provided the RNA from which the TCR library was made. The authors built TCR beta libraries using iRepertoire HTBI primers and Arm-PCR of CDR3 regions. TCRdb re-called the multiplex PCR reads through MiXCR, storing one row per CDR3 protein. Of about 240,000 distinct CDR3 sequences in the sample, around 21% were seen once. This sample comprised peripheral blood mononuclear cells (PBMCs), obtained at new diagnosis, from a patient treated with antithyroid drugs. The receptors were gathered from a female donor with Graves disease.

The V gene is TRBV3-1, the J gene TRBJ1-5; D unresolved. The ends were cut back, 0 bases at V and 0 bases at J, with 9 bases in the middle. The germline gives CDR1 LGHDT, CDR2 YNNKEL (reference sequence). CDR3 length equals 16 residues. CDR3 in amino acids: CASSQDTGDSNQPQHF. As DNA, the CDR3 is TGTGCCAGCAGCCAAGATACCGGGGATAGCAATCAGCCCCAGCATTTT.

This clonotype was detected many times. CDR3 sequence (DNA): TGTGCCAGCAGCCCCCAAGCGGGGGGGTTAGATACGCAGTATTTT. It codes for CASSPQAGGLDTQYF. The J gene is TRBJ2-3, the V gene TRBV7-3; 10 nucleotides line up with TRBD2. The V and J ends lost 5 bases and 5 bases, in that order; junction bases with no gene match: 7. The V gene's germline CDR1 is SGHTA and CDR2 FQGTGA. CDR3 size: 15 residues.

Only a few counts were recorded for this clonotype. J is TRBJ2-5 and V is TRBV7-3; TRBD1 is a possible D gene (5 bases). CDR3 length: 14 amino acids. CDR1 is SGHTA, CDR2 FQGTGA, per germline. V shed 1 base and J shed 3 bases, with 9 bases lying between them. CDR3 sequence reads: CASSLRAQEETQYF. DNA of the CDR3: TGTGCCAGCAGCTTAAGGGCACAGGAAGAGACCCAGTACTTC. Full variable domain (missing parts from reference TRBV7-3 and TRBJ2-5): GAGVSQTPSNKVTEKGKYVELRCDPISGHTALYWYRQSLGQGPEFLIYFQGTGAADDSGLPNDRFFAVRPEGSVSTLKIQRTERGDSAVYLCASSLRAQEETQYFGPGTRLLVL.

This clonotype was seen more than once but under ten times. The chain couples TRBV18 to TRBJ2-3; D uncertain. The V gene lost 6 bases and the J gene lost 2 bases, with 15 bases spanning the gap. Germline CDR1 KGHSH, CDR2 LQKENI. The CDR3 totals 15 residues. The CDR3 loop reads CASSQTSPPTDTQYF. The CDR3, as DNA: TGTGCCAGCTCCCAGACCTCACCGCCCACAGATACGCAGTATTTT.

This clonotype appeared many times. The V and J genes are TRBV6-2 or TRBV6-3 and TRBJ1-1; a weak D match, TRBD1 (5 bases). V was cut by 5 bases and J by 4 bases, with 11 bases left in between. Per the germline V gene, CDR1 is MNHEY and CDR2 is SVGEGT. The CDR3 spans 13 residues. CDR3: CASSAQGLTEAFF. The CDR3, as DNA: TGTGCCAGCAGTGCGCAGGGTCTCACTGAAGCTTTCTTT.

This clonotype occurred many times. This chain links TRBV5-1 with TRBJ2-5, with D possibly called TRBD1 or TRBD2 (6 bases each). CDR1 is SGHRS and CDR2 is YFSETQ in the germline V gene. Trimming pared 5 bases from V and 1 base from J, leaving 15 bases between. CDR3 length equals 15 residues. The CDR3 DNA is TGCGCCAGCAGAGCAAACGGGGGCTCCCAAGAGACCCAGTACTTC. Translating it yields CASRANGGSQETQYF.

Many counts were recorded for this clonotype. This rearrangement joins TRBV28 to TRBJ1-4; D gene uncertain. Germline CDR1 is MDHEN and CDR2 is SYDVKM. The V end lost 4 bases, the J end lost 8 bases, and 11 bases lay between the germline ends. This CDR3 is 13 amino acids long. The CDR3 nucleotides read TGTGCCAGCAGTTCCACCGGGAGAGAAAAACTGTTTTTT. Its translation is CASSSTGREKLFF.

CDR3: CASSLAGNYYGYTF. CDR3 DNA sequence: TGTGCCAGCAGCTTAGCGGGGAACTACTATGGCTACACCTTC. The chain links TRBV7-2 to TRBJ1-2; unclear D gene. Trimming removed 0 bases from V and 3 bases from J, with 8 bases in between. The CDR3 has 14 amino acids. Germline-derived CDR1 and CDR2 are SGHTA and FQGNSA.